This T cell receptor beta chain appears in the sequencing data of a study of CD8+ T cells in alopecia areata (dated by TCRdb to 2017 to 2018). At the level of the whole study: Treated patients were enrolled in an open-label pilot trial of oral tofacitinib, 5 to 10 mg twice daily, for moderate-to-severe alopecia areata. Patients received tofacitinib for 6 to 18 months and were then followed off drug for 6 months to check for delayed response and recurrence. Disease severity in treated patients was measured with the SALT score, which quantifies the percentage of affected scalp surface area. High-throughput TCRbeta sequencing was used to examine T cell clonal expansion in alopecia areata in both the C3H/HeJ mouse model and human patients. On the human side, TCRbeta sequencing was run on scalp tissue and on sorted CD4+ and CD8+ peripheral blood T cells from healthy controls and from alopecia areata patients with either patchy or totalis/universalis disease. Biopsies were taken from tofacitinib-treated patients at baseline and at 4 and 24 weeks of treatment, and a later scalp biopsy was taken in several of the tofacitinib-treated patients. Scalp clonality was compared across normal scalp (n=4), patchy alopecia areata scalp (n=8), and alopecia totalis/universalis scalp (n=8). RNA was extracted with the PAXgene miRNA kit for fixed scalp, the miRNeasy kit for PBMCs, and the RNeasy kit for mouse skin. immunoSEQ multiplex PCR using 35 Vbeta forward primers and 13 Jbeta reverse primers was used to amplify TCRbeta CDR3 regions.

Ends trimmed: V by 2 bases, J by 0 bases; bases unmatched to a gene: 5. The CDR3 holds 16 amino acids from the cysteine to the phenylalanine. Of all the DNA, just the CDR3 is kept, 48 bases in frame from base 1. Taken from the germline V gene, the CDR1 and CDR2 loops are MGHRA and YSYEKL. Overall results and qualifications from the work: Compared with mice, TCR sequences shared between patients were less clear, possibly partly because of HLA diversity across the patient population. With tofacitinib, both scalp clonality and the number of expanded CD8+ clones among the top 100 scalp clones went down significantly. Unlike mouse skin, which is dominated by gammadelta T cells, normal human skin has resident alphabeta T cells that are also sequenced, and this complicates analysis of the scalp TCR repertoire. Higher clonality and more expanded CD8+ clones were observed in lesional scalp than in normal scalp, particularly in alopecia totalis/universalis, a finding suggestive of antigenic drive. Many expanded lesional clones were found to persist in scalp and blood during tofacitinib treatment, and relapse after treatment cessation may be partly explained by this persistence. The treated cohort was small, with a single nonresponder, so links between baseline CD8+ expansion and response need larger studies.

Notes on this clone: Its antigen is unknown. Per-base quality was not reported, and no clone a single base away is much larger than it.

This specimen's time point label, interpreted: 24 weeks on oral tofacitinib. Reading the label with the study, this specimen's treatment or condition is: oral pan-JAK inhibitor, 5-10 mg twice daily. Peripheral blood and lesional scalp punch biopsies were obtained from patients with alopecia areata. After PBMCs were isolated by density centrifugation and stained for CD3, CD4 and CD8, a FACSAria was used to sort CD4+ and CD8+ T cells. Library preparation employed the immunoSEQ multiplex PCR assay. For TCR sequencing, RNA was extracted from every sample and reverse transcribed into cDNA to serve as template. SuperScript III was used to make first-strand cDNA, primed with a 2:1 mix of oligo-dT and random hexamers. A synthetic immune receptor repertoire was used to gauge amplification bias, and whatever bias remained was removed computationally. Per the source publication's procedure: Raw reads were preprocessed for error removal, and CDR3 was defined according to IMGT conventions as running from the conserved cysteine to phenylalanine. Clonality was computed as 1 minus the Shannon entropy, with the entropy normalized by log2 of the number of productive unique TCRs. CD4 or CD8 identity of scalp clones was inferred by cross-referencing scalp TCRbeta sequences with sorted blood CD4 and CD8 repertoires. As stored in TCRdb, this immuneACCESS dataset retains in-frame rearrangements with V and J assigned. A fraction of the clones does not appear; measured against another copy, unresolved V genes explain less than half of the discrepancy, and the remainder lacks a known reason. V, J and clone size were drawn from that table, and D and trimming were deduced from the DNA. The sample profile shows approximately 300,000 clones; roughly 64% of them were found once. Jointly, the top ten make up approximately 1.7% of the sample.

The V gene is TRBV4-1 and the J gene is TRBJ2-3, with TRBD2 identical over 7 junction bases. The TCR comes from a human donor with alopecia areata. This sample comprised CD4+ T cells sorted from blood, obtained at week 24, from a patient treated with tofacitinib. The sequenced DNA: TGCGCCAGCAGCCAATCACCTAGCGGTAGCACAGATACGCAGTATTTT. This yields the protein CASSQSPSGSTDTQYF.